This T cell receptor beta chain derives from a study of identical twins. Regarding the study as a whole: Conclusions leaned on cross-sectional statistical analysis and did not track the same donors over time. For cord blood, abundant beta clonotypes had fewer insertions, unlike memory repertoires, which showed none.

Through template switching, a universal primer site was introduced, and the cDNA contained unique molecular identifiers. MiXCR, run by TCRdb on the 5' RACE reads, gives a single entry per CDR3 protein. The table lists 200,000 to 250,000 distinct CDR3 sequences, more than 9% of them singletons, with less than 12% in the top ten. This clonotype was seen more than once but under ten times. Its target is unknown. Donors uniformly comprised healthy Caucasians. CDR3 length: 14 residues. Germline V lookup: CDR1 SNHLY, CDR2 FYNNEI. J was trimmed by 3 bases and V by 11 bases; bases with no gene match: 10. The gene calls are TRBV2 and TRBJ2-3, with 8 bases fitting TRBD2. The origin of this receptor is a man aged 45-65 years in good health. Sample: memory T cells sorted from blood. This CDR3 reads CAGRGGPQTDTQYF. CDR3 bases: TGTGCCGGACGGGGGGGGCCACAGACAGATACGCAGTATTTT.